A single T cell receptor beta chain is shown here with its context. V shed 5 bases and J shed 3 bases, with 15 bases lying between them. There are 15 residues in the CDR3. The germline gives CDR1 SGDLS, CDR2 YYNGEE. Generated by immunoSEQ multiplex PCR, the TCRdb table keeps only in-frame clones and is missing some. The sample holds a few hundred thousand clones, more than 85% seen once. The sample originates from a study of blood T cell repertoires in COVID-19. Sequenced material: PBMCs or T cells enriched from blood (not recorded which). The chain employs TRBV9 and TRBJ1-5; D is unclear. The source of this sequence is a woman in her 30s who had recovered from COVID-19. This CDR3 is CASSLESFTNQPQHF. CDR3 DNA sequence: TGTGCCAGCAGTCTGGAGTCCTTTACCAATCAGCCCCAGCATTTT.